The 5 T cell receptor beta chains reported below all come from one sample, sequenced in a study of blood T cell repertoires in COVID-19. Clones were sequenced by immunoSEQ multiplex PCR, and TCRdb holds only the in-frame ones, with some missing. The data contain approximately 110,000 clones, under 80% of them singletons. The sequencing sample was made of peripheral blood. The receptors shown here come from a man between 70 and 80 years old with active or convalescent COVID-19.

Here the CDR3 DNA reads TGCGCCAGCAGCTTTAGCGGGTCCGCCGGAAACACCATATATTTT. The encoded protein is CASSFSGSAGNTIYF. This chain connects TRBV5-1 to TRBJ1-3; unclear D gene. CDR3 length: 15 residues. Germline CDR1 and CDR2: SGHRS and YFSETQ. Between the trimmed V and J ends, which lost 2 bases and 4 bases, there was a span of 13 bases.

This chain connects TRBV18 to TRBJ2-7; possibly TRBD1 for D (6 bases). V lost 3 bases and J 5 bases, leaving 11 bases between the germline ends. Germline CDR1 is KGHSH and CDR2 is LQKENI. The CDR3 consists of 13 residues. CDR3 in DNA: TGTGCCAGCTCACCTCAGGGGCCCCACGAGCAGTACTTC. Translating gives CASSPQGPHEQYF.

Remarks on this clone: The same CDR3 also results from other DNA sequences found in this sample. CDR3 residues: CASSLGGDEQYF. The CDR3 nucleotides read TGCGCCAGCAGCTTGGGCGGGGACGAGCAGTACTTC. This chain connects TRBV5-1 to TRBJ2-7, with D tentatively TRBD2 (6 bases). The CDR3 length is 12 residues. Germline V gene lookup returns CDR1 SGHRS and CDR2 YFSETQ. V lost 0 bases, J lost 5 bases, and 6 bases lay in between. Full variable domain (outside the CDR3, taken from reference TRBV5-1 and TRBJ2-7): KAGVTQTPRYLIKTRGQQVTLSCSPISGHRSVSWYQQTPGQGLQFLFEYFSETQRNKGNFPGRFSGRQFSNSRSEMNVSTLELGDSALYLCASSLGGDEQYFGPGTRLTVT.

V usage is TRBV6-1 and J usage is TRBJ2-7; the match to TRBD1 covers 9 bases. V lost 3 bases, J lost 6 bases, and 9 bases stayed unmatched. The CDR3 loop spans 15 amino acids. CDR1 and CDR2 from the germline V gene are MNHNS and SASEGT. The CDR3 loop reads CASSEARTGAFEQYF. For the CDR3, the DNA is TGTGCCAGCAGTGAGGCCCGGACAGGGGCATTCGAGCAGTACTTC.

V is TRBV9 and J is TRBJ1-1; TRBD1 matches at 7 bases. In germline, CDR1 is SGDLS, CDR2 YYNGEE. The CDR3 length is 13 residues. J lost 5 bases, V lost 2 bases, and 3 bases had no gene match. The CDR3 region has the DNA TGTGCCAGCAGCGTGACAGGGAGGACTGAAGCTTTCTTT. Translating it yields CASSVTGRTEAFF.